Each of the 28 T cell receptor beta chains below was sequenced from the same sample in a study of cytomegalovirus exposure and HLA in healthy donors (dated by TCRdb to 2015 to 2018). Receptors were amplified or captured by the immunoSEQ multiplex PCR assay. The multiplex PCR relied on a mix of 60 forward primers for TCR Vbeta segments and 13 reverse primers for TCR Jbeta segments. The source is immuneACCESS, and TCRdb retained only in-frame sequences with V and J called. Part of the clones is not carried over; for the studies checked, unresolved V genes explain less than half of this, and the remainder is unexplained. This sample holds approximately 140,000 clones; roughly 62% were observed only once. The ten largest clones take up around 1.9% of the sample. The sequenced material came from PBMCs. The receptors were gathered from a male donor in good health and CMV-seronegative.

The chain carries TRBV5-6 and TRBJ1-6; D not resolved. This CDR3 spans 16 amino acids. CDR1 SGHDT and CDR2 YYEEEE come from the germline V gene. Trimming took 0 bases from V and 7 from J, leaving 14 bases between them. The CDR3 sequence: CASSLAGMGYNSPLHF. The CDR3 DNA is TGTGCCAGCAGCTTGGCCGGTATGGGCTACAATTCACCCCTCCACTTT. Supplemented by reference TRBV5-6 and TRBJ1-6, the full variable domain reads DAGVTQSPTHLIKTRGQQVTLRCSPKSGHDTVSWYQQALGQGPQFIFQYYEEEERQRGNFPDRFSGHQFPNYSSELNVNALLLGDSALYLCASSLAGMGYNSPLHFGNGTRLTVT.

The chain couples TRBV2 to TRBJ1-2, with TRBD1 matching 9 bases. V trimming: 6 bases; J trimming: 8 bases; junction bases outside the gene matches: 7. The germline gives CDR1 SNHLY, CDR2 FYNNEI. This CDR3 has 13 residues. CDR3 sequence (DNA): TGTGCCAGCAGGGCCGGGACAGGGCAAGGCTACACCTTC. This translates into CASRAGTGQGYTF.

To note about this clone: The junction departs from the called germline gene at one end, perhaps through a read error. In the same sample, other DNA sequences code for this CDR3. This chain uses TRBV6-1 with TRBJ2-2; D is possibly TRBD2 (7 bases). Per the germline V gene, CDR1 is MNHNS and CDR2 is SASEGT. This CDR3 is built from 16 residues. In DNA form, the CDR3 reads TGTGCCAGCAGTGGGGTAACGGGGGGCAAGACCGGGGAACTGTTTTTT. This sequence encodes CASSGVTGGKTGELFF.

J is TRBJ1-5 and V is TRBV10-2, with D maybe TRBD1 (6 bases). Germline CDR1 reads WSHSY; CDR2 reads SAAADI. Trimming pared 2 bases from V and 0 bases from J, leaving 17 bases between. This CDR3 is 18 amino acids long. The CDR3 nucleotides are TGCGCCAGCAGTGAGCCATCATTAAACAGGGTTAGCAATCAGCCCCAGCATTTT. Translating gives CASSEPSLNRVSNQPQHF.

The V gene is TRBV25-1, the J gene TRBJ2-1; 9 bases are a match to TRBD2. The ends lost 4 bases at V and 13 bases at J; junction bases unmatched: 8. The germline V gene has CDR1 MGHDK and CDR2 SYGVNS. The CDR3 contains 13 residues. CDR3 sequence: CASSAGSGTSQFF. CDR3 bases: TGTGCCAGCAGTGCAGGGTCCGGGACTAGCCAGTTCTTC.

The V gene is TRBV6-1, the J gene TRBJ2-3; D remains ambiguous. V was clipped by 3 bases and J by 4 bases, with 5 bases between them. This CDR3 is built from 12 residues. CDR1 MNHNS and CDR2 SASEGT come from the germline V gene. The CDR3 bases are TGTGCCAGCAGTGACGGGTCAGATACGCAGTATTTT. It translates to CASSDGSDTQYF.

The chain employs TRBV28 and TRBJ1-1, with no clear D. Deletions cut 6 bases from V and 6 bases from J, with 20 bases between. Germline assignment: CDR1 MDHEN and CDR2 SYDVKM. The CDR3 is made up of 15 amino acids. Here the CDR3 DNA reads TGTGCCAGCAGCCCCGTCGTTTTTAGCTTACCTGAAGCTTTCTTT. Protein: CASSPVVFSLPEAFF.

The CDR3 here is CASSTTESKNSPLHF. The CDR3 DNA follows: TGTGCCAGTAGTACCACGGAGTCCAAAAATTCACCCCTCCACTTT. J is TRBJ1-6 and V is TRBV19, with D unresolved. The germline V gene encodes CDR1 LNHDA and CDR2 SQIVND (reference sequence). CDR3 length equals 15 residues. Between the trimmed V and J ends, which lost 4 bases and 7 bases, there was a span of 14 bases. The entire variable domain, with the rest obtained from reference TRBV19 and TRBJ1-6, is as follows: DGGITQSPKYLFRKEGQNVTLSCEQNLNHDAMYWYRQDPGQGLRLIYYSQIVNDFQKGDIAEGYSVSREKKESFPLTVTSAQKNPTAFYLCASSTTESKNSPLHFGNGTRLTVT.

The chain uses TRBV25-1 and TRBJ1-3; maybe TRBD1 (5 bases). The CDR3 spans 18 residues. V lost 5 bases and J lost 2, with 22 bases in between. The germline CDR1 and CDR2 sequences are MGHDK and SYGVNS. CDR3 residues: CASSNIAGVGLAGNTIYF. CDR3 nucleotide sequence: TGTGCCAGCAGTAACATCGCGGGGGTTGGGTTGGCTGGAAACACCATATATTTT.

Here the CDR3 reads CASSLRALAGGVTDTQYF. The CDR3 region has the DNA TGTGCCAGCAGTCTAAGGGCCCTAGCGGGGGGAGTAACAGATACGCAGTATTTT. The chain employs TRBV27 and TRBJ2-3; 11 bases map to TRBD2. Trimming removed 5 bases from V and 3 bases from J; junction bases left unmatched: 13. CDR3 length: 18 amino acids. The germline V gene encodes CDR1 MNHEY and CDR2 SMNVEV (reference sequence).

The V call is TRBV5-4, the J call TRBJ1-1, with 10 bases that match TRBD1. The CDR3 has 15 amino acids. Trimming at V came to 3 bases and at J to 11 bases, leaving 13 bases not matched to a gene. In germline, CDR1 is SGHNT, CDR2 YYREEE (reference sequence). CDR3 protein: CASSSGTGDAGWAFF. The CDR3 DNA sequence: TGTGCCAGCAGCTCGGGGACAGGGGACGCTGGGTGGGCTTTCTTT.

The rearrangement uses TRBV6-5 and TRBJ2-5; 9 nucleotides align to TRBD2. The CDR3 loop spans 14 amino acids. V lost 7 bases to trimming and J lost 1 base; unmatched junction nucleotides: 4. In germline, CDR1 is MNHEY, CDR2 SVGAGI. The chain's CDR3 is CASTLRGGQETQYF. In nucleotides, the CDR3 is TGTGCCAGCACTTTGCGGGGGGGCCAAGAGACCCAGTACTTC.

V is TRBV5-1 and J is TRBJ1-4; 7 nucleotides match TRBD1. The CDR3 totals 14 residues. Germline V gene sequence: CDR1 SGHRS, CDR2 YFSETQ. Germline trimming cut 5 bases from V and 7 bases from J; bases unmatched to any gene: 8. The CDR3 sequence is CASREPGQSEKLFF. Here the CDR3 DNA reads TGCGCCAGCAGAGAACCGGGACAGTCTGAAAAACTGTTTTTT.

The chain employs TRBV7-2 and TRBJ1-2, with D maybe TRBD1 (5 bases). The germline V gene has CDR1 SGHTA and CDR2 FQGNSA. This CDR3 spans 16 amino acids. Trimming stripped 1 base from V and 2 bases from J, with 14 bases between. The CDR3 region has the DNA TGTGCCAGCAGCTTAGTGGAGGGGTCCTTAAACTATGGCTACACCTTC. Protein product: CASSLVEGSLNYGYTF.

CDR3 sequence reads: CASSYGGNQPQHF. The CDR3 nucleotides are TGTGCCAGCAGTTACGGAGGCAATCAGCCCCAGCATTTT. The chain joins TRBV6-6 to TRBJ1-5; D gene ambiguous. The CDR3 has 13 amino acids. Germline V gene data show CDR1 as MNHNY and CDR2 as SVGAGI (reference sequence). V lost 2 bases and J lost 2, with 4 bases in between.

The V call is TRBV10-2, the J call TRBJ2-7; D is perhaps TRBD2 (6 bases). V was clipped by 7 bases and J by 3 bases, with 13 bases between them. Per the germline V gene, CDR1 is WSHSY and CDR2 is SAAADI. This CDR3 has 13 residues. The chain's CDR3 is CASMASVDYEQYF. In DNA, the CDR3 is TGCGCCAGCATGGCTAGCGTGGACTACGAGCAGTACTTC.

The chain employs TRBV30 and TRBJ2-5; a weak D match, TRBD1 (6 bases). Looked up from germline, CDR1 is GTSNPN and CDR2 is SVGIG (reference sequence). The CDR3 is 13 residues long. V lost 5 bases and J 4 bases, leaving 14 bases between the germline ends. CDR3 nucleotide sequence: TGTGCCTGGGGACAGAGGTCGGGAGAGACCCAGTACTTC. It encodes CAWGQRSGETQYF.

This chain uses TRBV7-9 with TRBJ2-7; 8 positions match TRBD1. The CDR3 covers 13 residues. Germline lookup yields CDR1 SEHNR and CDR2 FQNEAQ (reference sequence). The CDR3 here is CSTEDRETYEQYF. CDR3 DNA: TGTTCCACCGAGGACAGGGAAACCTACGAGCAGTACTTC.

The V and J genes are TRBV5-1 and TRBJ2-7; 8 positions match TRBD1. CDR1 and CDR2 (germline): SGHRS, YFSETQ. J was trimmed by 0 bases and V by 5 bases; bases with no gene match: 7. The CDR3 is 15 amino acids. As DNA, the CDR3 is TGCGCCAGCAGACAGGACAGGGCCAGCTCCTACGAGCAGTACTTC. Protein: CASRQDRASSYEQYF.

This clone was seen more than once but under ten times. The chain carries TRBV10-3 and TRBJ1-1; D possibly corresponds to TRBD1 (5 bases). V lost 9 bases and J lost 0, with 17 bases in between. The germline gives CDR1 ENHRY, CDR2 SYGVKD. The CDR3 is 15 residues long. The CDR3 DNA reads TGTGCCATTAGACTTGGGGCAGGTATGAACACTGAAGCTTTCTTT. Protein: CAIRLGAGMNTEAFF.

This rearrangement joins TRBV7-2 to TRBJ1-1; maybe TRBD1 (5 bases). V was shortened by 5 bases and J by 3 bases, with 13 bases between the two germline ends. Germline CDR1 and CDR2: SGHTA and FQGNSA. The CDR3 extends over 14 amino acids. This chain's CDR3 is CASSRGGDDTEAFF. CDR3 nucleotides: TGTGCCAGCAGCCGCGGCGGGGACGACACTGAAGCTTTCTTT. The variable domain in full, with the rest retrieved from reference TRBV7-2 and TRBJ1-1, is GAGVSQSPSNKVTEKGKDVELRCDPISGHTALYWYRQSLGQGLEFLIYFQGNSAPDKSGLPSDRFSAERTGGSVSTLTIQRTQQEDSAVYLCASSRGGDDTEAFFGQGTRLTVV.

V is TRBV10-1 and J is TRBJ1-1; D is uncertain. CDR1 and CDR2 from the germline V gene are WNHNN and SYGVQD (reference sequence). This CDR3 region has 17 residues. Trimming pared 5 bases from V and 1 base from J, leaving 20 bases between. The DNA of the CDR3 is TGCGCCAGCAGTCTTAACAACCTCTTAGCGACGAACACTGAAGCTTTCTTT. This sequence encodes CASSLNNLLATNTEAFF.

This clone has more than one count but fewer than ten. This sequence joins TRBV2 and TRBJ1-4, with 7 bases fitting TRBD1. The ends lost 10 bases at V and 5 bases at J; junction bases unmatched: 10. CDR3 length: 14 amino acids. The germline CDR1 and CDR2 sequences are SNHLY and FYNNEI. The chain's CDR3 is CATQGGQPNEKLFF. The CDR3 nucleotides read TGTGCCACCCAAGGGGGACAGCCAAATGAAAAACTGTTTTTT.

The chain couples TRBV2 to TRBJ1-2; 7 bases align to TRBD1. The CDR3 consists of 13 residues. Germline trimming cut 6 bases from V and 1 base from J; bases unmatched to any gene: 2. The germline V gene has CDR1 SNHLY and CDR2 FYNNEI. The CDR3 reads CASSRDSNYGYTF. CDR3 DNA sequence: TGTGCCAGCAGCCGGGACAGTAACTATGGCTACACCTTC.

This rearrangement joins TRBV6-1 to TRBJ1-6, with TRBD1 matching 7 bases. J was trimmed by 10 bases and V by 3 bases; bases with no gene match: 3. This CDR3 is 13 amino acids long. Per germline, CDR1 MNHNS and CDR2 SASEGT. This chain's CDR3 is CASSETGKSPLHF. The CDR3, as DNA: TGTGCCAGCAGTGAGACAGGGAAATCACCCCTCCACTTT.

V is TRBV2 and J is TRBJ2-7; the match to TRBD1 covers 8 bases. Per germline, CDR1 SNHLY and CDR2 FYNNEI. The length of the CDR3 is 15 residues. V lost 2 bases and J lost 4; bases outside the gene matches: 7. CDR3 sequence: CASSELPGGRYEQYF. The CDR3 DNA reads as TGTGCCAGCAGTGAACTGCCAGGGGGCAGGTACGAGCAGTACTTC.

The CDR3 protein is CASRPTGAGAYNEQFF. In DNA, the CDR3 is TGCGCCAGCAGACCGACAGGGGCCGGGGCTTACAATGAGCAGTTCTTC. The V and J genes are TRBV10-2 and TRBJ2-1, with TRBD1 matching over 8 bases. This CDR3 has 16 amino acids. Germline lookup yields CDR1 WSHSY and CDR2 SAAADI. V lost 6 bases, J lost 4 bases, and 11 bases stayed unmatched.

The rearrangement joins TRBV5-1 to TRBJ1-2; 7 nucleotides line up with TRBD1. The CDR3 covers 13 residues. V was clipped by 4 bases and J by 5 bases; unmatched bases: 5. Germline CDR1 is SGHRS and CDR2 is YFSETQ. For the CDR3, the DNA is TGCGCCAGCAGCATCGGGACAGAGTATGGCTACACCTTC. Protein product: CASSIGTEYGYTF.